These 7 T cell receptor beta chains came from one sample sequenced in a study of persistence of HIV-infected CD4 T cells. No antigen has been identified for these receptors. The libraries were made with immunoSEQ version 4 in survey mode. The method was immunoSEQ multiplex PCR; TCRdb's version includes in-frame clones alone and lacks a portion of them. The repertoire has 30,000 to 45,000 clones, 82% of them found once; the top ten carry approximately 1%. The stimulus was an HIV-1 Gag 15-mer peptide pool, around 1.1 ug/peptide/mL. Memory cells lacking CD40L and CD69 with high CD45RO were sorted. The source material was cultured CD4+ T cells from PBMCs, sampled from a patient who received antiretroviral therapy. The receptors here all came from an adult with HIV. The donor label of this sample is uncertain.

V gene TRBV28 combines with J gene TRBJ1-2, with D unclear. Germline-derived CDR1 and CDR2 are MDHEN and SYDVKM. The CDR3 consists of 14 residues. V was pared by 7 bases and J by 0 bases, with 12 bases between. The DNA of the CDR3 is TGTGCCAGCACTTCCTCACCGTCTAACTATGGCTACACCTTC. Translation: CASTSSPSNYGYTF.

The chain is built from TRBV24-1 and TRBJ2-3, with 7 bases matching TRBD1. The CDR3 totals 16 residues. Germline CDR1 reads KGHDR; CDR2 reads SFDVKD. The V and J ends lost 1 base and 2 bases, in that order; junction bases with no gene match: 5. CDR3 sequence: CATSDLNRGHTDTQYF. The CDR3 DNA reads as TGTGCCACCAGTGATTTAAACAGGGGACACACAGATACGCAGTATTTT.

This clone was seen a handful of times. This chain connects TRBV24-1 to TRBJ2-1, with 7 bases matching TRBD2. The V and J ends lost 0 bases and 12 bases, in that order; junction bases with no gene match: 16. CDR1 and CDR2 from the germline V gene are KGHDR and SFDVKD. The CDR3 is 17 residues long. CDR3 sequence reads: CATSDLQRASGLGGQFF. The CDR3 DNA follows: TGTGCCACCAGTGATTTGCAAAGGGCTAGCGGCCTAGGTGGGCAGTTCTTC.

This chain links TRBV4-2 with TRBJ1-4; maybe TRBD1 (5 bases). CDR3 size: 14 residues. Between the trimmed V and J ends, which lost 4 bases and 8 bases, there was a span of 14 bases. Germline CDR1 and CDR2: LGHNA and YNFKEQ. In DNA form, the CDR3 reads TGTGCCAGCAGCCTCCGAGATAAGGGGGAAAAACTGTTTTTT. This sequence encodes CASSLRDKGEKLFF.

V is TRBV6-5 and J is TRBJ2-3, with 8 bases aligning to TRBD2. The CDR3 length is 14 residues. The junction had 4 bases not matched to a gene; V was cut back by 6 bases and J by 2 bases. In germline, CDR1 is MNHEY, CDR2 SVGAGI. The CDR3 sequence: CASRSGGHTDTQYF. The CDR3 region has the DNA TGTGCCAGCAGGAGCGGGGGTCACACAGATACGCAGTATTTT.

This clone has just one count. Written as DNA, the CDR3 is TGTGCCAGTAGTATAAGGTCCAGGAACCAGCCCCAGCATTTT. As protein: CASSIRSRNQPQHF. This chain joins TRBV19 and TRBJ1-5; no definite D call. Trimming removed 2 bases at V and 7 bases at J, with 12 bases between. Germline CDR1 reads LNHDA; CDR2 reads SQIVND (reference sequence). The CDR3 has 14 amino acids.

This clone was picked up a small number of times. The chain links TRBV21-1 to TRBJ1-2. TRBV21-1 is classified as a pseudogene. The CDR3 spans 15 residues. CDR3 residues: CASSKLPEANYGYTF. In nucleotides, the CDR3 is TGTGCCAGCAGCAAACTCCCGGAGGCTAACTATGGCTACACCTTC.